This paragraph reports one TCR beta chain. This entry belongs to a study of yellow fever vaccine responses in identical twins. Trimming removed 7 bases from V and 6 bases from J; junction bases left unmatched: 10. The CDR3 contains 14 residues. Germline CDR1 SGHAT, CDR2 FQDESV (reference sequence). TCRdb recomputed calls from the RT-PCR reads with MiXCR, one row per CDR3 protein. The sample contains approximately 9,600 distinct CDR3 sequences, 83% of which appear only once. J is TRBJ2-7 and V is TRBV11-1; 9 bases agree with TRBD2. The sequence was obtained from a woman between 18 and 29 years old who received the yellow fever vaccine. Sequencing used T cells from blood (PBMCs), unsorted or a sorted subset (not recorded which), obtained before or after yellow fever vaccination (not recorded which). For the CDR3, the DNA is TGTGCCAGCACCCCCGGGACTAGCAGGAGCGAGCAGTACTTC. Translating gives CASTPGTSRSEQYF.